This T cell receptor (beta chain) was captured by sequencing in a study of control samples from healthy donors and cancer patients. V lost 6 bases and J 1 base, leaving 9 bases between the germline ends. Germline loops: CDR1 SGHNT, CDR2 YENEEA. The CDR3 runs to 13 residues. In its sample, this clone was seen once. Measured with immunoSEQ multiplex PCR; TCRdb has only the in-frame clones, and not every one. The sample includes roughly 92,000 clones, about 89% of them seen just once. The source material was blood. The V and J genes are TRBV11-3 and TRBJ1-1; D unresolved. The TCR comes from a woman aged 55-75 years in good health. CDR3 region: CASRPGGNTEAFF. The DNA of the CDR3 is TGTGCCAGCAGACCTGGAGGGAACACTGAAGCTTTCTTT.